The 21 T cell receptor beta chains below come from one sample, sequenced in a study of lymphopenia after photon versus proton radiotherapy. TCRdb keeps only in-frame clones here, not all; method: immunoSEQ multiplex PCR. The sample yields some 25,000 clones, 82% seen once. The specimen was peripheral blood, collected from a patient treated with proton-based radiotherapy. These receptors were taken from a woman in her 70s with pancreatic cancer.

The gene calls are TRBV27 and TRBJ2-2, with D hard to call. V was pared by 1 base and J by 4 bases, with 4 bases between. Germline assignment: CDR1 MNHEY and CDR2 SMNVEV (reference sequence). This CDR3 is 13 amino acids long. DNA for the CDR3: TGTGCCAGCAGTTTATTGACCACCGGGGAGCTGTTTTTT. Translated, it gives CASSLLTTGELFF.

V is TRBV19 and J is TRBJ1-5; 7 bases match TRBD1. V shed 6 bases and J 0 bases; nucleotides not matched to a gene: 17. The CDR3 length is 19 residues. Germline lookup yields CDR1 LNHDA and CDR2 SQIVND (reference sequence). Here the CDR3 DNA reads TGTGCCAGTAGCCTTAACTGGGGACAGTCTTCAAGTAGCAATCAGCCCCAGCATTTT. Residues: CASSLNWGQSSSSNQPQHF.

The CDR3 loop reads CASSSEWGVETQYF. The CDR3 bases are TGTGCCAGCAGTTCCGAATGGGGGGTGGAGACCCAGTACTTC. V usage is TRBV27 and J usage is TRBJ2-5; D is possibly TRBD2 (6 bases). From germline, CDR1 is MNHEY and CDR2 SMNVEV (reference sequence). Trimming took 4 bases from V and 5 from J, leaving 14 bases between them. The CDR3 extends over 14 amino acids.

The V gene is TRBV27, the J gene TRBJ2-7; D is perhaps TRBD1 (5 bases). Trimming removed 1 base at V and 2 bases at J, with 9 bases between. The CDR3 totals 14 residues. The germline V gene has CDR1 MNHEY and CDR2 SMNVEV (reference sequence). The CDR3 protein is CASSLWGQTYEQYF. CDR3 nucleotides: TGTGCCAGCAGTTTATGGGGCCAGACCTACGAGCAGTACTTC.

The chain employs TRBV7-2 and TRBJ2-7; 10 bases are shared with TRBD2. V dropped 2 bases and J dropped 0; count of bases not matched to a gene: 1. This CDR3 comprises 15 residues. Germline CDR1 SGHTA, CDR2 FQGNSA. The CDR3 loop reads CASSLSSGSSYEQYF. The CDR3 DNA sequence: TGTGCCAGCAGCTTATCTAGCGGGAGCTCCTACGAGCAGTACTTC.

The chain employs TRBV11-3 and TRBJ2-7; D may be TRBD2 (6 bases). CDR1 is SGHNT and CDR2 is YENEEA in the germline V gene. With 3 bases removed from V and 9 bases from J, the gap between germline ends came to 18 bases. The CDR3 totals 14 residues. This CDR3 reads CASSLGGAGGSQYF. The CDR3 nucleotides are TGTGCCAGCAGCTTGGGTGGGGCCGGGGGTTCGCAGTACTTC.

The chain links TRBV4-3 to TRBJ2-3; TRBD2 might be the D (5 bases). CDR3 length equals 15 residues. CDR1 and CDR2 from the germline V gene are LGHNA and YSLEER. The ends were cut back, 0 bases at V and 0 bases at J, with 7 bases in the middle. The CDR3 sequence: CASSQDWESTDTQYF. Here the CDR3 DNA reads TGCGCCAGCAGCCAAGATTGGGAGAGCACAGATACGCAGTATTTT.

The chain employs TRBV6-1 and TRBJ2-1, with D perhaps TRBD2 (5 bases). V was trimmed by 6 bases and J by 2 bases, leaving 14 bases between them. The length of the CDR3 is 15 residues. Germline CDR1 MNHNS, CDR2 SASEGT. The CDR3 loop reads CASSPGPGTYNEQFF. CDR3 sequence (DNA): TGTGCCAGCAGCCCCGGGCCCGGGACCTACAATGAGCAGTTCTTC.

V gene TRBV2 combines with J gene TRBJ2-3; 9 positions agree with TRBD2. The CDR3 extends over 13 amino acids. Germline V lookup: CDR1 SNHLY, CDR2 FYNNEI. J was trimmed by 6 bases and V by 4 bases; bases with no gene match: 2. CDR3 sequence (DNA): TGTGCCAGCAGTGGAGGACTAGCGGATACGCAGTATTTT. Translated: CASSGGLADTQYF.

The CDR3 DNA is TGTGCCAGTAGTAGACAGGGGGCGGGAGGCAATCAGCCCCAGCATTTT. Amino acids: CASSRQGAGGNQPQHF. This chain joins TRBV19 and TRBJ1-5; 10 bases are a match to TRBD1. With V trimmed by 4 bases and J by 2 bases, 5 bases remained unmatched. CDR1 is LNHDA and CDR2 is SQIVND in the germline V gene (reference sequence). The CDR3 runs to 16 residues.

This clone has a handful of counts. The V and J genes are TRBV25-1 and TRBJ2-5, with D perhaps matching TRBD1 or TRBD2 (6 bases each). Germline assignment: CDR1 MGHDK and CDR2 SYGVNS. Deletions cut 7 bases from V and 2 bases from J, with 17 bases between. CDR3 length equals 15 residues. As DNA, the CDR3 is TGTGCCAGCATTCGACGGAGGGGGATTCAAGAGACCCAGTACTTC. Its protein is CASIRRRGIQETQYF.

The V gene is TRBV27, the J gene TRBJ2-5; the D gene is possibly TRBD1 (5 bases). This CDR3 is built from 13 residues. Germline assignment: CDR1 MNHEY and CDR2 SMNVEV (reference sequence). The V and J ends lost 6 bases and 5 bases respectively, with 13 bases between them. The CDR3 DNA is TGTGCCAGCAGCCGACAGCTCGCGGAGACCCAGTACTTC. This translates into CASSRQLAETQYF.

Here the CDR3 reads CASSYFRNMNTEAFF. For the CDR3, the DNA is TGTGCCAGCAGCTACTTCAGGAATATGAACACTGAAGCTTTCTTT. The J gene is TRBJ1-1, the V gene TRBV5-6; no reliable D call. Germline CDR1 and CDR2: SGHDT and YYEEEE. The CDR3 is 15 amino acids. The V end lost 3 bases, the J end lost 0 bases, and 12 bases lay between the germline ends. Together with reference TRBV5-6 and TRBJ1-1, the CDR3 gives the full variable domain: DAGVTQSPTHLIKTRGQQVTLRCSPKSGHDTVSWYQQALGQGPQFIFQYYEEEERQRGNFPDRFSGHQFPNYSSELNVNALLLGDSALYLCASSYFRNMNTEAFFGQGTRLTVV.

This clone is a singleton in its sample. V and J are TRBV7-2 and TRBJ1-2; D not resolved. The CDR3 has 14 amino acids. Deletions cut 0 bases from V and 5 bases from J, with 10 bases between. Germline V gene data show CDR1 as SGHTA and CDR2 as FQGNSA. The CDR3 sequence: CASSLAGQDYGYTF. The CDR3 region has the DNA TGTGCCAGCAGCTTAGCAGGGCAGGATTATGGCTACACCTTC.

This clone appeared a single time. CDR3 in DNA: TGTGCCAGCAGCCAATCAGGGGGGATCACCGGGGAGCTGTTTTTT. This gives the protein CASSQSGGITGELFF. The chain combines TRBV14 with TRBJ2-2, with TRBD1 as a possible D gene (7 bases). The CDR3 has 15 amino acids. CDR1 SGHDN and CDR2 FVKESK come from the germline V gene. V was trimmed by 2 bases and J by 4 bases, leaving 11 bases between them.

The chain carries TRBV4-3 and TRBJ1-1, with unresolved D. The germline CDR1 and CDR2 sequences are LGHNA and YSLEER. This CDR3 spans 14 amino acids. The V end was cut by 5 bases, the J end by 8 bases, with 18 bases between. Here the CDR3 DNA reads TGCGCCAGCAGCGAAGTGAATTATCTTCCAGAAGCTTTCTTT. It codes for CASSEVNYLPEAFF.

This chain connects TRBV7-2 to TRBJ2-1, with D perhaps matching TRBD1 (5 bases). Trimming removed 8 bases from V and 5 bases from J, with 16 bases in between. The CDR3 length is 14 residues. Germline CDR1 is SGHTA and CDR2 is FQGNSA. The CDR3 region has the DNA TGTGCCAGCCTCAGGGCAGTACACGACAATGAGCAGTTCTTC. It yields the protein CASLRAVHDNEQFF.

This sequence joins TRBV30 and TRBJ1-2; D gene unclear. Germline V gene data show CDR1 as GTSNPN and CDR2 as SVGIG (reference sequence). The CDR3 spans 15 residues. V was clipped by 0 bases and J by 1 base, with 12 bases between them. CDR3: CAWSVSGGVNYGYTF. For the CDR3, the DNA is TGTGCCTGGAGTGTATCCGGAGGAGTTAACTATGGCTACACCTTC.

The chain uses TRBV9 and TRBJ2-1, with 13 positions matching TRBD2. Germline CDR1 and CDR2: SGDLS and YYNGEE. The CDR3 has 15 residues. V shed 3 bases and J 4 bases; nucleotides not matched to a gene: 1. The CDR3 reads CASSAGLAGYNEQFF. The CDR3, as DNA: TGTGCCAGCAGCGCGGGACTAGCGGGATACAATGAGCAGTTCTTC.

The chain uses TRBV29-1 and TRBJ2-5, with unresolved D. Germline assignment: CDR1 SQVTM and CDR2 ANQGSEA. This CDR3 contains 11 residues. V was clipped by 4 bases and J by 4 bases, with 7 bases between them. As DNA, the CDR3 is TGCAGCGTTGCCCAGTTAGAGACCCAGTACTTC. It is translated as CSVAQLETQYF. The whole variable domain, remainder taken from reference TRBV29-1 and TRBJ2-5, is SAVISQKPSRDICQRGTSLTIQCQVDSQVTMMFWYRQQPGQSLTLIATANQGSEATYESGFVIDKFPISRPNLTFSTLTVSNMSPEDSSIYLCSVAQLETQYFGPGTRLLVL.

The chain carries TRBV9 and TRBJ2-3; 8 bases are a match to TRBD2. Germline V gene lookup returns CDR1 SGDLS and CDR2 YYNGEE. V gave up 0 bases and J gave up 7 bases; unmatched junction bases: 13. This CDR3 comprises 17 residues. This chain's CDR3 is CASSVGGAAGAGNTQYF. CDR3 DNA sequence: TGTGCCAGCAGCGTAGGGGGGGCAGCGGGAGCGGGGAATACGCAGTATTTT. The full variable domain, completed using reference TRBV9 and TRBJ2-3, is DSGVTQTPKHLITATGQRVTLRCSPRSGDLSVYWYQQSLDQGLQFLIQYYNGEERAKGNILERFSAQQFPDLHSELNLSSLELGDSALYFCASSVGGAAGAGNTQYFGPGTRLTVL.